The clone carrying this T cell receptor beta chain was recorded a few times. The antigen is unknown. The sample originates from a study of blood T cells in healthy people across ages. The authors ran a second PCR of roughly 7 to 11 cycles using a sample-barcoded 5' primer and a J-beta primer mix. TCRdb recomputed calls from the 5' RACE reads with MiXCR, one row per CDR3 protein. This repertoire shows 2 million or so distinct CDR3 sequences, roughly 49% found once; its top ten account for approximately 2%. Whole-study findings and limits: Long-lived and aged donors differed, with more naive CD4+ cells and higher diversity in the long-lived.

Germline CDR1 and CDR2: SQVTM and ANQGSEA. V was pared by 1 base and J by 6 bases, with 15 bases of the junction left unmatched. CDR3 size: 17 residues. Total RNA, at least 6 micrograms per sample, was extracted from PBMCs. The source of this sequence is a woman in her thirties or forties in good health. Sequenced: blood. V usage is TRBV29-1 and J usage is TRBJ2-1; 7 nucleotides agree with TRBD2. CDR3 loop: CSVEALAVAGEGNEQFF. In DNA form, the CDR3 reads TGCAGCGTTGAAGCCCTAGCTGTGGCGGGGGAGGGCAATGAGCAGTTCTTC.